The 7 T cell receptor beta chains below all came from one sample that was sequenced in a study of blood T cell repertoires in COVID-19. The repertoire was sequenced with immunoSEQ multiplex PCR; TCRdb's copy has only in-frame clones and lacks some. The sample consists of 150,000 or so clones, about 80% of them appearing once. The sequencing sample was made of peripheral blood. Receptor source: a woman aged 55-70 years with acute or convalescent COVID-19.

This clone came up a few times. The chain is built from TRBV13 and TRBJ2-1; TRBD2 agrees at 8 bases. The germline V gene has CDR1 PRHDT and CDR2 FYEKMQ (reference sequence). The junction had 10 bases not matched to a gene; V was cut back by 0 bases and J by 9 bases. This CDR3 comprises 16 residues. The CDR3: CASSLGRPGLEVEQFF. The CDR3 DNA reads as TGTGCCAGCAGCTTAGGGAGACCGGGACTAGAAGTTGAGCAGTTCTTC.

This rearrangement joins TRBV3-1 (or the pseudogene TRBV3-2) to TRBJ1-6; D remains ambiguous. CDR1 LGHDT and CDR2 YNNKEL come from the germline V gene (reference sequence). The V and J ends lost 3 bases and 7 bases respectively, with 16 bases between them. CDR3 length: 16 amino acids. The CDR3 bases are TGTGCCAGCAGCCACACCGGCGGAGGGTGGAATTCACCCCTCCACTTT. Amino acids: CASSHTGGGWNSPLHF.

V is TRBV5-4 and J is TRBJ2-5; possibly TRBD1 for D (5 bases). The CDR3 covers 14 residues. Germline V gives CDR1 SGHNT, CDR2 YYREEE (reference sequence). Trimming took off 0 bases at V and 4 bases at J, with 10 bases between the two ends. CDR3 amino acids: CASSLDWGGETQYF. Here the CDR3 DNA reads TGTGCCAGCAGCTTGGACTGGGGCGGAGAGACCCAGTACTTC.

The chain is built from TRBV9 and TRBJ2-3; tentatively, D is TRBD1 (6 bases). The CDR3 runs 14 residues. Germline V CDR1 and CDR2: SGDLS, YYNGEE. With 0 bases removed from V and 3 bases from J, the gap between germline ends came to 8 bases. This chain's CDR3 is CASSVVGATDTQYF. The DNA for the CDR3 is TGTGCCAGCAGCGTAGTGGGGGCAACAGATACGCAGTATTTT.

This clone was picked up one time. The chain uses TRBV5-1 and TRBJ2-7; 9 bases are a match to TRBD1. V was clipped by 2 bases and J by 5 bases; unmatched bases: 11. The CDR3 runs 16 residues. CDR1 and CDR2 (germline): SGHRS, YFSETQ. This CDR3 is CASSFGPGQGGHEQYF. CDR3 nucleotide sequence: TGCGCCAGCAGCTTTGGGCCGGGACAGGGAGGCCACGAGCAGTACTTC.

The chain joins TRBV9 to TRBJ2-1; unclear D gene. The germline V gene has CDR1 SGDLS and CDR2 YYNGEE. This CDR3 region has 16 residues. V was clipped by 1 base and J by 4 bases, with 15 bases between them. CDR3 nucleotide sequence: TGTGCCAGCAGCGTAAAACTCCGAAGCTATTACAATGAGCAGTTCTTC. Translation: CASSVKLRSYYNEQFF.

V is TRBV11-2 and J is TRBJ1-3; D ambiguous. There are 14 residues in the CDR3. V gave up 0 bases and J gave up 3 bases, with 6 bases separating them. The germline V gene has CDR1 SGHAT and CDR2 FQNNGV. Written as DNA, the CDR3 is TGTGCCAGCAGCTTAGACAGTAATGGAAACACCATATATTTT. This encodes CASSLDSNGNTIYF.